The 20 T cell receptor beta chains below come from one sample, sequenced in a study of T cell repertoires in cytomegalovirus infection. TCRdb recomputed calls from the reads with MiXCR, one row per CDR3 protein. The sample has over 450,000 distinct CDR3 sequences, approximately 11% seen once. Material for sequencing was PBMCs. The receptors originated from a human donor in good health (CMV status not recorded). Some clones in this sample may be carry-over from other donors' samples.

V is TRBV9 and J is TRBJ2-5; D unresolved. This CDR3 has 15 amino acids. The V gene lost 3 bases and the J gene lost 7 bases, with 19 bases spanning the gap. Germline V lookup: CDR1 SGDLS, CDR2 YYNGEE. The chain's CDR3 is CASSAPDGPKTTQYF. The CDR3 DNA is TGTGCCAGCAGCGCCCCGGACGGACCTAAGACGACCCAGTACTTC.

At least ten counts were recorded for this clonotype. CDR3 region: CASSLTRGLPFQETQYF. The CDR3 DNA sequence: TGTGCCAGCAGCTTAACCAGGGGGCTGCCATTCCAAGAGACCCAGTACTTC. The chain uses TRBV7-3 and TRBJ2-5, with 8 nucleotides matching TRBD1. Trimming removed 0 bases from V and 1 base from J; junction bases left unmatched: 7. CDR3 length: 17 residues. The germline V gene has CDR1 SGHTA and CDR2 FQGTGA.

The V gene is TRBV5-1, the J gene TRBJ2-3; 7 positions agree with TRBD2. Trimming removed 3 bases from V and 4 bases from J; junction bases left unmatched: 14. Looked up from germline, CDR1 is SGHRS and CDR2 is YFSETQ. The CDR3 loop spans 17 amino acids. This CDR3 reads CASSSPRGRGIADTQYF. The DNA for the CDR3 is TGCGCCAGCAGCTCCCCCCGTGGGAGGGGAATTGCAGATACGCAGTATTTT.

The chain couples TRBV10-3 to TRBJ1-5; 8 positions agree with TRBD1. CDR3 length equals 15 residues. Per germline, CDR1 ENHRY and CDR2 SYGVKD. The trim removed 4 bases at V and 7 bases at J, leaving 9 bases unmatched. The CDR3 DNA is TGTGCCATCAGTGCCCGGACAGGGAGGGGGCAGCCCCAGCATTTT. Translating it yields CAISARTGRGQPQHF.

The rearrangement joins TRBV11-2 to TRBJ1-6; 7 nucleotides align to TRBD1. The CDR3 has 14 residues. Per the germline V gene, CDR1 is SGHAT and CDR2 is FQNNGV. V lost 6 bases and J lost 9; bases outside the gene matches: 8. The CDR3 bases are TGTGCCAGCAGACGGATGCAGGGGGGTTCACCCCTCCACTTT. It translates to CASRRMQGGSPLHF.

Many counts were recorded for this clonotype. The chain recombines TRBV28 with TRBJ2-3; D is undetermined. Germline CDR1 is MDHEN and CDR2 is SYDVKM. This CDR3 has 14 residues. Trimming removed 1 base at V and 5 bases at J, with 10 bases between. The CDR3: CASSLSGPQDTQYF. In DNA, the CDR3 is TGTGCCAGCAGTTTATCCGGGCCACAAGATACGCAGTATTTT.

This clonotype was found many times. V gene TRBV7-9 combines with J gene TRBJ1-6; D is perhaps TRBD1 (6 bases). V gave up 5 bases and J gave up 1 base, with 15 bases separating them. The germline gives CDR1 SEHNR, CDR2 FQNEAQ (reference sequence). The length of the CDR3 is 17 residues. CDR3 nucleotides: TGTGCCAGCAGCCGCGGGGGAGGGGGGTCCTATAATTCACCCCTCCACTTT. This encodes CASSRGGGGSYNSPLHF.

In this sample, this clonotype turned up many times. The chain recombines TRBV7-3 with TRBJ2-1; 7 nucleotides agree with TRBD2. CDR3 length: 17 residues. J was trimmed by 2 bases and V by 1 base; bases with no gene match: 8. Per germline, CDR1 SGHTA and CDR2 FQGTGA. The DNA of the CDR3 is TGTGCCAGCAGCTTAAATTCGGCGGGACTAACCTACAATGAGCAGTTCTTC. Translation gives CASSLNSAGLTYNEQFF.

This clonotype was recorded a few times. The gene calls are TRBV20-1 and TRBJ2-2; 8 bases fit TRBD2. Germline values: CDR1 DFQATT, CDR2 SNEGSKA (reference sequence). V lost 4 bases and J lost 7; bases outside the gene matches: 8. The CDR3 is made up of 14 amino acids. CDR3 DNA: TGCAGTGCTATCCGGGAGGGCCCGAACGGGGAGCTGTTTTTT. It encodes CSAIREGPNGELFF.

This chain uses TRBV15 with TRBJ2-1, with 10 bases fitting TRBD2. From germline, CDR1 is LNHNV and CDR2 YYDKDF (reference sequence). The CDR3 loop spans 16 amino acids. With 1 base clipped from V and 8 bases from J, the junction kept 8 bases outside the gene matches. CDR3 sequence: CATSRVWLAGADEQFF. The CDR3 DNA is TGTGCCACCAGCAGAGTGTGGCTAGCGGGGGCCGATGAGCAGTTCTTC.

Many counts were recorded for this clonotype. The chain employs TRBV28 and TRBJ1-2, with D hard to call. The CDR3 contains 13 residues. The V and J ends lost 3 bases and 3 bases respectively, with 8 bases between them. The germline V gene has CDR1 MDHEN and CDR2 SYDVKM. CDR3 residues: CASSFWGDYGYTF. CDR3 bases: TGTGCCAGCAGTTTTTGGGGAGACTATGGCTACACCTTC.

The V gene is TRBV30, the J gene TRBJ1-1; TRBD1 matches at 7 bases. The CDR3 sequence is 15 residues long. Germline CDR1 is GTSNPN and CDR2 is SVGIG (reference sequence). The J segment lost 0 bases and the V segment lost 0 bases, leaving 4 bases of the junction unmatched. CDR3 amino acids: CAWSVGGTVNTEAFF. CDR3 nucleotides: TGTGCCTGGAGTGTTGGAGGGACAGTGAACACTGAAGCTTTCTTT. Full variable domain (rest looked up from reference TRBV30 and TRBJ1-1): SQTIHQWPATLVQPVGSPLSLECTVEGTSNPNLYWYRQAAGRGLQLLFYSVGIGQISSEVPQNLSASRPQDRQFILSSKKLLLSDSGFYLCAWSVGGTVNTEAFFGQGTRLTVV.

This clonotype was picked up a small number of times. This sequence joins TRBV6-1 and TRBJ2-7; TRBD1 agrees at 7 bases. Germline CDR1 MNHNS, CDR2 SASEGT. The CDR3 consists of 13 residues. The V segment lost 6 bases and the J segment 3 bases; nucleotides outside the gene matches: 5. CDR3 DNA sequence: TGTGCCAGCAGCCGGACAGGACACTACGAGCAGTACTTC. Encoded protein: CASSRTGHYEQYF.

Many counts were recorded for this clonotype. The chain combines TRBV5-1 with TRBJ1-1; D ambiguous. Germline V lookup: CDR1 SGHRS, CDR2 YFSETQ. Trimming stripped 0 bases from V and 5 bases from J, with 8 bases between. The CDR3 loop spans 13 amino acids. The CDR3 loop is CASSLGQVTEAFF. DNA of the CDR3: TGCGCCAGCAGCTTGGGGCAGGTTACTGAAGCTTTCTTT.

This clonotype was counted only a few times. The CDR3 loop is CASSDIGSVSKNIQYF. The CDR3 DNA is TGTGCCAGCAGTGATATCGGGAGTGTTTCCAAAAACATTCAGTACTTC. The rearrangement joins TRBV6-1 to TRBJ2-4, with TRBD2 as a possible D gene (6 bases). Trimming shortened V by 3 bases and J by 2 bases, and 14 bases separated the two germline ends. The CDR3 has 16 residues. The germline V gene has CDR1 MNHNS and CDR2 SASEGT.

This clonotype showed up just a few times. The chain is built from TRBV19 and TRBJ1-5; TRBD1 aligns across 8 bases. V lost 6 bases, J lost 4 bases, and 11 bases stayed unmatched. This CDR3 contains 16 residues. The germline gives CDR1 LNHDA, CDR2 SQIVND (reference sequence). The CDR3 loop reads CASSIRPGGGNQPQHF. CDR3 bases: TGTGCCAGTAGCATACGCCCAGGGGGCGGGAATCAGCCCCAGCATTTT.

CDR3 loop: CASSLGTLNEQFF. As DNA, the CDR3 is TGTGCCAGCAGCTTGGGGACACTCAATGAGCAGTTCTTC. The chain combines TRBV7-3 with TRBJ2-1, with D possibly TRBD1 on 6 matching bases. Trimming stripped 3 bases from V and 6 bases from J, with 9 bases between. Germline CDR1 reads SGHTA; CDR2 reads FQGTGA. CDR3 length: 13 amino acids. Supplemented by reference TRBV7-3 and TRBJ2-1, the full variable domain reads GAGVSQTPSNKVTEKGKYVELRCDPISGHTALYWYRQSLGQGPEFLIYFQGTGAADDSGLPNDRFFAVRPEGSVSTLKIQRTERGDSAVYLCASSLGTLNEQFFGPGTRLTVL.

This clonotype was counted many times. The J gene is TRBJ1-1, the V gene TRBV19; the D is unclear. Trimming removed 3 bases at V and 5 bases at J, with 16 bases between. The V gene's germline CDR1 is LNHDA and CDR2 SQIVND (reference sequence). The CDR3 sequence is 15 residues long. CDR3 bases: TGTGCCAGTAGTATTTCAGGTCCAGCTCGGACTGAAGCTTTCTTT. Encoded protein: CASSISGPARTEAFF.

V and J are TRBV19 and TRBJ2-1; 8 bases fit TRBD2. V lost 5 bases and J lost 6; bases outside the gene matches: 9. The CDR3 consists of 15 residues. Germline V lookup: CDR1 LNHDA, CDR2 SQIVND (reference sequence). In DNA, the CDR3 is TGTGCCAGTAGTTTACCGGGGGGGGCGGGCAATGAGCAGTTCTTC. Protein sequence: CASSLPGGAGNEQFF.

This clonotype was picked up a small number of times. The chain couples TRBV7-9 to TRBJ1-1; tentatively, D is TRBD1 (5 bases). This CDR3 contains 14 residues. The V end was cut by 5 bases, the J end by 1 base, with 11 bases between. Germline CDR1 is SEHNR and CDR2 is FQNEAQ (reference sequence). The CDR3 DNA reads as TGTGCCAGCAGCCTGGGGCCTCCGAACACTGAAGCTTTCTTT. Protein product: CASSLGPPNTEAFF.